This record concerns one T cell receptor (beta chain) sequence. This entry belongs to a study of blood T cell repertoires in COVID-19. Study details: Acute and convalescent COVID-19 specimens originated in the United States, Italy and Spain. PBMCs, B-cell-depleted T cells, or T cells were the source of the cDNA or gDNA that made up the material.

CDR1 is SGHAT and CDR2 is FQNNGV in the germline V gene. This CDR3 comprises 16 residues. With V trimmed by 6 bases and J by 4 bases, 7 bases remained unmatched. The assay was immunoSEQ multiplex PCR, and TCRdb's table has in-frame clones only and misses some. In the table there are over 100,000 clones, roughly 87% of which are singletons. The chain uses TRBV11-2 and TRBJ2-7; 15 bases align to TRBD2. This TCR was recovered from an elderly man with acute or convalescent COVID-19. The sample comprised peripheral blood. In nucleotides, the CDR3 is TGTGCCAGCAGTCCGGGACTAGCGGGGGGAGGGTACGAGCAGTACTTC. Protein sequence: CASSPGLAGGGYEQYF.